One and the same sample provided the 3 T cell receptor beta chains below, sequenced in a study of OX40 agonist ivuxolimab in advanced cancers. TCRdb keeps only in-frame clones here, not all; method: immunoSEQ multiplex PCR. The sample lists 55,000 to 65,000 clones; around 83% were seen once. The specimen was CD4+ or CD8+ T cells sorted from blood, collected in a trial of the OX40 agonist ivuxolimab. Receptors were obtained from an adult with an advanced solid tumor such as melanoma, head and neck, liver or kidney cancer.

The chain employs TRBV6-5 and TRBJ1-6; D call uncertain. The CDR3 length is 15 residues. V lost 2 bases and J 7 bases, leaving 12 bases between the germline ends. Looked up from germline, CDR1 is MNHEY and CDR2 is SVGAGI. The CDR3 nucleotides are TGTGCCAGCAGTTACGAGGGAATAAAGAATTCACCCCTCCACTTT. This codes for CASSYEGIKNSPLHF.

This chain joins TRBV29-1 and TRBJ1-2, with a weak D call TRBD1 (6 bases). Deletions cut 7 bases from V and 1 base from J, with 13 bases between. This CDR3 is 13 amino acids long. In germline, CDR1 is SQVTM, CDR2 ANQGSEA. Here the CDR3 DNA reads TGCAGCGCTTACAAGGACAGTAACTATGGCTACACCTTC. The encoded protein is CSAYKDSNYGYTF.

Notes on this clone: The junction shows a germline mismatch at one end, possibly a read error. This sequence joins TRBV7-8 and TRBJ2-5; D remains ambiguous. CDR1 is SGHVS, CDR2 FQNEAQ, per germline. The CDR3 contains 12 residues. The CDR3 DNA reads TGTGCCAGCAGCTTATTTCAAGAGGCCCAGTACTTC. Translated: CASSLFQEAQYF.